A single sample gave rise to the 19 T cell receptor beta chains below, sequenced in a study of T cells after yellow fever vaccination. MiXCR, applied by TCRdb to the 5' RACE reads, yields one record per CDR3 protein. This table holds more than 95,000 distinct CDR3 sequences, more than 5.5% found once. This specimen was CD4+ T cells sorted from PBMCs, taken roughly 45 days after the first yellow fever vaccination. These receptors all come from a man aged 18 to 35 who received the YFV17D yellow fever vaccine.

At least ten counts were recorded for this clonotype. The chain joins TRBV5-1 to TRBJ2-3; 11 nucleotides align to TRBD2. CDR3 length equals 16 residues. V lost 0 bases to trimming and J lost 4 bases; unmatched junction nucleotides: 4. Germline V CDR1 and CDR2: SGHRS, YFSETQ. The CDR3 DNA reads as TGCGCCAGCAGCTTGGTCGGGACTAGCGGTTCAGATACGCAGTATTTT. It codes for CASSLVGTSGSDTQYF.

This chain joins TRBV7-6 and TRBJ2-6, with no clear D. The CDR3 is made up of 13 amino acids. Trimming removed 5 bases from V and 4 bases from J, with 6 bases in between. Germline V lookup: CDR1 SGHVS, CDR2 FNYEAQ. CDR3 residues: CASSPLGANVLTF. CDR3 bases: TGTGCCAGCAGCCCCCTGGGGGCCAACGTCCTGACTTTC.

This clonotype occurred many times. This chain connects TRBV20-1 to TRBJ1-1; D is unclear. Trimming removed 3 bases from V and 1 base from J, with 12 bases in between. This CDR3 is 14 amino acids long. Germline V lookup: CDR1 DFQATT, CDR2 SNEGSKA (reference sequence). CDR3 bases: TGCAGTGCTAGCAAGCCCACCACGAACACTGAAGCTTTCTTT. Translated, it gives CSASKPTTNTEAFF.

This clonotype was seen many times. The rearrangement links TRBV14 to TRBJ2-2; no definite D call. Germline V gene sequence: CDR1 SGHDN, CDR2 FVKESK. This CDR3 region has 13 residues. The V end was cut by 0 bases, the J end by 14 bases, with 13 bases between. The CDR3 reads CASSQDRTGRLFF. The CDR3 DNA is TGTGCCAGCAGCCAAGATCGGACCGGGCGCCTGTTTTTT.

This clonotype was counted a few times. The chain joins TRBV19 to TRBJ1-5; D gene unclear. This CDR3 has 12 amino acids. Germline V gene lookup returns CDR1 LNHDA and CDR2 SQIVND (reference sequence). V was pared by 2 bases and J by 11 bases, with 10 bases between. CDR3 protein: CASSIITGTQHF. DNA for the CDR3: TGTGCCAGTAGTATAATCACGGGAACCCAGCATTTT.

At least ten counts were recorded for this clonotype. The J gene is TRBJ2-3, the V gene TRBV15; a weak D match, TRBD2 (6 bases). This CDR3 comprises 14 residues. The V end lost 3 bases, the J end lost 8 bases, and 15 bases lay between the germline ends. CDR1 and CDR2 from the germline V gene are LNHNV and YYDKDF (reference sequence). CDR3 in amino acids: CATSSYGGWATQYF. The CDR3 DNA reads TGTGCCACCAGCAGTTATGGAGGGTGGGCTACGCAGTATTTT. Complete variable domain (other parts from reference TRBV15 and TRBJ2-3): DAMVIQNPRYQVTQFGKPVTLSCSQTLNHNVMYWYQQKSSQAPKLLFHYYDKDFNNEADTPDNFQSRRPNTSFCFLDIRSPGLGDTAMYLCATSSYGGWATQYFGPGTRLTVL.

This clonotype was observed many times. The V gene is TRBV7-3, the J gene TRBJ2-3; D is possibly TRBD1 (6 bases). V was cut by 5 bases and J by 3 bases, with 12 bases left in between. The CDR3 runs to 14 residues. The germline CDR1 and CDR2 sequences are SGHTA and FQGTGA. CDR3 amino acids: CASSGGSGTDTQYF. Written as DNA, the CDR3 is TGTGCCAGCAGCGGGGGCTCGGGGACAGATACGCAGTATTTT.

In regard to this clonotype: A read error may explain this, as a much larger clone is one base away. The chain employs TRBV12-3 or TRBV12-4 and TRBJ2-7; tentatively, D is TRBD2 (6 bases). V was clipped by 5 bases and J by 2 bases, with 13 bases between them. This CDR3 comprises 14 residues. In DNA form, the CDR3 reads TGTGCCAGCAGTACGGGACTCCTGGCCTACGAGCAGTACTTC. It translates to CASSTGLLAYEQYF.

This clonotype was found many times. The chain uses TRBV20-1 and TRBJ2-1; weak D call: TRBD2 (6 bases). CDR3 length: 13 amino acids. Trimming pared 3 bases from V and 9 bases from J, leaving 15 bases between. Per the germline V gene, CDR1 is DFQATT and CDR2 is SNEGSKA (reference sequence). CDR3 in amino acids: CSASRGPGGEQFF. CDR3 DNA: TGCAGTGCTAGTCGCGGACCCGGGGGTGAGCAGTTCTTC.

This clonotype was seen many times. This rearrangement joins TRBV5-1 to TRBJ2-7; D might be TRBD1 (5 bases). Germline V gives CDR1 SGHRS, CDR2 YFSETQ. The CDR3 covers 12 residues. V lost 0 bases and J lost 4, with 5 bases in between. The CDR3 protein is CASSLDRYEQYF. The CDR3 DNA follows: TGCGCCAGCAGCTTGGACAGGTACGAGCAGTACTTC.

This clonotype has ten or more counts. This chain uses TRBV5-1 with TRBJ1-1; D gene ambiguous. CDR3 size: 16 residues. Germline V gene data show CDR1 as SGHRS and CDR2 as YFSETQ. The V end was cut by 1 base, the J end by 1 base, with 14 bases between. The CDR3: CASSLRPGIGNTEAFF. In DNA, the CDR3 is TGCGCCAGCAGCTTGCGTCCGGGGATCGGGAACACTGAAGCTTTCTTT.

This clonotype was found many times. The V gene is TRBV3-1, the J gene TRBJ1-2, with 7 bases matching TRBD1. The germline V gene has CDR1 LGHDT and CDR2 YNNKEL (reference sequence). This CDR3 contains 14 residues. V shed 5 bases, J shed 5 bases, and the junction held 8 bases outside the gene matches. The CDR3, as DNA: TGTGCCAGCAGCGCACGGGGACAGCTGTATGGCTACACCTTC. It yields the protein CASSARGQLYGYTF.

This clonotype was observed at least ten times. The chain carries TRBV28 and TRBJ2-4, with 8 bases aligning to TRBD1. The CDR3 totals 15 residues. CDR1 and CDR2 from the germline V gene are MDHEN and SYDVKM. The V segment lost 5 bases and the J segment 1 base; nucleotides outside the gene matches: 4. The CDR3 bases are TGTGCCAGCAGTCCATGGACAGGGGCCAAAAACATTCAGTACTTC. Translating it yields CASSPWTGAKNIQYF.

This clonotype was observed many times. This sequence joins TRBV5-1 and TRBJ2-6, with TRBD1 matching over 8 bases. V shed 4 bases, J shed 0 bases, and the junction held 6 bases outside the gene matches. The CDR3 is 17 residues long. CDR1 SGHRS and CDR2 YFSETQ come from the germline V gene. The CDR3 here is CASSAGQGNSGANVLTF. CDR3 DNA: TGCGCCAGCAGCGCTGGACAGGGAAACTCTGGGGCCAACGTCCTGACTTTC.

The CDR3 here is CASSQDLITEAFF. The CDR3 nucleotides read TGCGCCAGCAGCCAAGATCTGATCACTGAAGCTTTCTTT. The rearrangement uses TRBV4-3 and TRBJ1-1; D ambiguous. Trimming removed 0 bases from V and 4 bases from J, with 6 bases in between. The CDR3 contains 13 residues. The germline V gene has CDR1 LGHNA and CDR2 YSLEER.

This clonotype was counted at least ten times. V usage is TRBV7-2 and J usage is TRBJ2-3; D is unresolved. The ends were cut back, 3 bases at V and 3 bases at J, with 16 bases in the middle. Per the germline V gene, CDR1 is SGHTA and CDR2 is FQGNSA. This CDR3 is built from 16 residues. CDR3 residues: CASSFSYSVGTDTQYF. The CDR3 nucleotides are TGTGCCAGCAGCTTTTCTTACTCGGTCGGGACAGATACGCAGTATTTT.

This clonotype appeared many times. The chain combines TRBV29-1 with TRBJ2-1; D ambiguous. Trimming stripped 3 bases from V and 4 bases from J, with 4 bases between. This CDR3 is 11 amino acids long. Germline loops: CDR1 SQVTM, CDR2 ANQGSEA. CDR3 protein: CSVERYNEQFF. The CDR3 DNA sequence: TGCAGCGTTGAGCGGTACAATGAGCAGTTCTTC.

This clonotype was recorded many times. The chain links TRBV5-1 to TRBJ2-3; 12 positions match TRBD1. The V and J ends lost 2 bases and 4 bases, in that order; junction bases with no gene match: 5. Germline V gene data show CDR1 as SGHRS and CDR2 as YFSETQ. CDR3 length: 16 amino acids. The CDR3: CASSFGTGGIPDTQYF. CDR3 sequence (DNA): TGCGCCAGCAGCTTCGGGACAGGGGGCATTCCAGATACGCAGTATTTT.

This clonotype was observed many times. The chain carries TRBV6-5 and TRBJ1-1; 9 positions match TRBD1. The CDR3 spans 18 residues. V shed 5 bases and J 6 bases; nucleotides not matched to a gene: 19. Looked up from germline, CDR1 is MNHEY and CDR2 is SVGAGI. The CDR3 is CASSPAVPGQGGRAEAFF. CDR3 nucleotide sequence: TGTGCCAGCAGTCCAGCCGTCCCGGGACAGGGCGGGAGGGCTGAAGCTTTCTTT.